These 21 T cell receptor beta chains were sequenced from one sample in a study of CD8+ T cells in alopecia areata. cDNA reverse transcribed from extracted RNA served as the sequencing template. Measured with immunoSEQ multiplex PCR; TCRdb has only the in-frame clones, and not every one. The repertoire holds around 170,000 clones, with about 51% as singletons. Treatment noted: oral pan-JAK inhibitor, 5-10 mg twice daily. The sequenced sample was CD8+ T cells sorted from blood, obtained at approximately week 52, from a patient treated with tofacitinib. These receptors originate from a human donor with alopecia areata.

The chain couples TRBV27 to TRBJ2-7; possibly TRBD2 for D (5 bases). Trimming left V 3 bases short and J 3 bases short, with 12 bases between. CDR1 is MNHEY and CDR2 is SMNVEV in the germline V gene (reference sequence). The CDR3 covers 14 residues. The CDR3 sequence: CASSFSGNHYEQYF. CDR3 nucleotide sequence: TGTGCCAGCAGTTTTTCGGGAAACCACTACGAGCAGTACTTC.

CDR3 nucleotides: TGTGCCAGCAGCTTAGGTCGTGAGCAGTACTTC. It codes for CASSLGREQYF. The chain combines TRBV7-9 with TRBJ2-7; D is uncertain. The CDR3 consists of 11 residues. The germline V gene has CDR1 SEHNR and CDR2 FQNEAQ (reference sequence). V gave up 1 base and J gave up 7 bases, with 5 bases separating them.

The chain employs TRBV9 and TRBJ1-6; TRBD1 aligns across 8 bases. V was clipped by 2 bases and J by 10 bases; unmatched bases: 5. Germline lookup yields CDR1 SGDLS and CDR2 YYNGEE. This CDR3 spans 14 amino acids. The CDR3 nucleotides are TGTGCCAGCAGCGTTCAGGGGGCAGGATCACCCCTCCACTTT. Encoded protein: CASSVQGAGSPLHF.

This sequence joins TRBV29-1 and TRBJ2-3, with D perhaps TRBD1 or TRBD2 (5 bases each). Germline CDR1 reads SQVTM; CDR2 reads ANQGSEA. V dropped 7 bases and J dropped 4 bases, with 15 bases sitting between them. The CDR3 has 13 amino acids. CDR3 region: CSGDDPPADTQYF. In nucleotides, the CDR3 is TGCAGCGGGGACGACCCCCCCGCAGATACGCAGTATTTT.

V is TRBV2 and J is TRBJ1-5; D unclear. The CDR3 spans 14 residues. With 5 bases removed from V and 6 bases from J, the gap between germline ends came to 14 bases. Per the germline V gene, CDR1 is SNHLY and CDR2 is FYNNEI. The DNA for the CDR3 is TGTGCCAGCAGTCAGAGGCAACTGCGTCAGCCCCAGCATTTT. Amino acid sequence: CASSQRQLRQPQHF.

This rearrangement joins TRBV2 to TRBJ2-7, with 13 bases lining up with TRBD2. Germline-derived CDR1 and CDR2 are SNHLY and FYNNEI. CDR3 length: 14 residues. V dropped 6 bases and J dropped 2; count of bases not matched to a gene: 1. CDR3 coding DNA: TGTGCCAGCAGGACTAGCGGGGGGACCTACGAGCAGTACTTC. It codes for CASRTSGGTYEQYF. Supplemented by reference TRBV2 and TRBJ2-7, the full variable domain reads EPEVTQTPSHQVTQMGQEVILRCVPISNHLYFYWYRQILGQKVEFLVSFYNNEISEKSEIFDDQFSVERPDGSNFTLKIRSTKLEDSAMYFCASRTSGGTYEQYFGPGTRLTVT.

This chain joins TRBV4-1 and TRBJ1-2; 9 nucleotides match TRBD1. The CDR3 has 14 residues. Germline trimming cut 5 bases from V and 8 bases from J; bases unmatched to any gene: 9. Germline lookup yields CDR1 MGHRA and CDR2 YSYEKL. CDR3 residues: CASSAQGAHRGYTF. CDR3 DNA sequence: TGCGCCAGCAGCGCACAGGGGGCCCACCGGGGCTACACCTTC.

This sequence joins TRBV6-5 and TRBJ1-2, with a weak D call TRBD1 (6 bases). Germline loops: CDR1 MNHEY, CDR2 SVGAGI. This CDR3 has 15 amino acids. V was shortened by 7 bases and J by 4 bases, with 19 bases between the two germline ends. CDR3 sequence: CASIPQWGASYGYTF. The DNA of the CDR3 is TGTGCCAGCATACCACAATGGGGGGCTTCCTATGGCTACACCTTC.

This clone was recorded a few times. The chain combines TRBV7-9 with TRBJ2-5; D unclear. There are 15 residues in the CDR3. V lost 0 bases and J lost 1, with 9 bases in between. The germline CDR1 and CDR2 sequences are SEHNR and FQNEAQ (reference sequence). CDR3 region: CASSLARSRQETQYF. CDR3 bases: TGTGCCAGCAGCTTAGCTAGGAGTCGCCAAGAGACCCAGTACTTC.

The chain is built from TRBV27 and TRBJ1-1; D is unresolved. Germline values: CDR1 MNHEY, CDR2 SMNVEV (reference sequence). This CDR3 region has 13 residues. The V and J ends lost 6 bases and 5 bases respectively, with 13 bases between them. In DNA form, the CDR3 reads TGTGCCAGCAGCTTCCTTGGGGTTACTGAAGCTTTCTTT. It encodes CASSFLGVTEAFF.

The chain employs TRBV19 and TRBJ1-2, with D uncertain. There are 13 residues in the CDR3. Germline assignment: CDR1 LNHDA and CDR2 SQIVND (reference sequence). The V and J ends lost 5 bases and 1 base respectively, with 8 bases between them. CDR3 residues: CASSPAINYGYTF. The CDR3 DNA follows: TGTGCCAGTAGTCCAGCAATTAACTATGGCTACACCTTC.

The chain has TRBV6-5 and TRBJ1-2; D possibly corresponds to TRBD1 (5 bases). V gave up 10 bases and J gave up 3 bases, with 15 bases separating them. CDR3 size: 13 residues. CDR1 MNHEY and CDR2 SVGAGI come from the germline V gene. CDR3 sequence: CATGWRGDYGYTF. CDR3 in DNA: TGTGCCACCGGCTGGAGAGGGGACTATGGCTACACCTTC.

The chain employs TRBV30 and TRBJ1-1; no reliable D call. The V end lost 4 bases, the J end lost 6 bases, and 12 bases lay between the germline ends. The CDR3 loop spans 12 amino acids. Looked up from germline, CDR1 is GTSNPN and CDR2 is SVGIG (reference sequence). CDR3 in amino acids: CAWTFVGAEAFF. The CDR3 DNA sequence: TGTGCCTGGACCTTCGTAGGCGCTGAAGCTTTCTTT.

In this sample, this clone turned up a few times. The chain combines TRBV7-9 with TRBJ2-7; 10 bases are shared with TRBD1. Germline V gene sequence: CDR1 SEHNR, CDR2 FQNEAQ (reference sequence). This CDR3 spans 15 amino acids. V shed 5 bases, J shed 0 bases, and the junction held 4 bases outside the gene matches. Here the CDR3 reads CASSPRDRGSYEQYF. For the CDR3, the DNA is TGTGCCAGCAGCCCTCGGGACAGGGGCTCCTACGAGCAGTACTTC.

The chain couples TRBV7-9 to TRBJ1-4; TRBD1 matches at 12 bases. Per the germline V gene, CDR1 is SEHNR and CDR2 is FQNEAQ (reference sequence). There are 17 residues in the CDR3. The trim removed 5 bases at V and 5 bases at J, leaving 9 bases unmatched. The CDR3 sequence is CASSPPGQGALNEKLFF. The CDR3 bases are TGTGCCAGCAGCCCTCCGGGACAGGGGGCCTTGAATGAAAAACTGTTTTTT.

The CDR3 loop reads CASSYSFGGGEAFF. CDR3 DNA: TGTGCCAGCAGTTACTCCTTCGGGGGGGGTGAAGCTTTCTTT. The chain links TRBV6-5 to TRBJ1-1, with a weak D call TRBD1 (5 bases). The CDR3 has 14 amino acids. Germline CDR1 MNHEY, CDR2 SVGAGI. The ends were cut back, 0 bases at V and 7 bases at J, with 12 bases in the middle.

This chain links TRBV6-1 with TRBJ1-2; D is unclear. Trimming pared 10 bases from V and 1 base from J, leaving 16 bases between. Germline V gene data show CDR1 as MNHNS and CDR2 as SASEGT. This CDR3 has 14 residues. Here the CDR3 DNA reads TGTGCCATCCGGGCGGCAGAACTTAACTATGGCTACACCTTC. Its translation: CAIRAAELNYGYTF.

This clone was observed a few times. This sequence joins TRBV6-5 and TRBJ1-5; D not certain. This CDR3 is 15 amino acids long. Germline assignment: CDR1 MNHEY and CDR2 SVGAGI. The germline V and J ends were trimmed by 6 bases and 3 bases, with 15 bases remaining between them. The DNA of the CDR3 is TGTGCCAGCAGCCCGAAAGTATGGGCCAATCAGCCCCAGCATTTT. Amino acid sequence: CASSPKVWANQPQHF.

The J gene is TRBJ2-7, the V gene TRBV6-6; 7 bases map to TRBD1. Trimming cost V 7 bases and J 3 bases; bases outside gene matches: 9. This CDR3 has 14 residues. CDR1 is MNHNY and CDR2 is SVGAGI in the germline V gene (reference sequence). The CDR3 reads CASNQGQDDYEQYF. The CDR3 region has the DNA TGTGCCAGCAACCAAGGACAGGACGACTACGAGCAGTACTTC.

There are a few counts of this clone. The chain combines TRBV5-1 with TRBJ2-2; the D is unclear. Trimming took off 4 bases at V and 3 bases at J, with 10 bases between the two ends. Germline V gene data show CDR1 as SGHRS and CDR2 as YFSETQ. The CDR3 consists of 14 residues. CDR3: CASSAQLDTGELFF. The CDR3 DNA sequence: TGCGCCAGCAGCGCCCAACTGGACACCGGGGAGCTGTTTTTT.

This chain uses TRBV4-2 with TRBJ2-4; 8 nucleotides line up with TRBD1. CDR3 length: 15 amino acids. V lost 4 bases, J lost 5 bases, and 7 bases stayed unmatched. Germline assignment: CDR1 LGHNA and CDR2 YNFKEQ. The CDR3 region is CASSLLQGVENIQYF. CDR3 nucleotide sequence: TGTGCCAGCAGCCTCCTACAGGGGGTCGAAAACATTCAGTACTTC.